These 18 T cell receptor beta chains came from one sample sequenced in a study of cytomegalovirus exposure and HLA in healthy donors. PCR was performed using 60 Vbeta and 13 Jbeta primers. Using immunoSEQ multiplex PCR, the repertoire was profiled, and TCRdb retains in-frame clones only, with some absent. This sample's clone table lists roughly 40,000 clones. Material for sequencing was PBMCs. These TCRs come from a male donor in good health and CMV-seronegative.

The V and J genes are TRBV4-1 and TRBJ2-3, with 13 bases fitting TRBD2. Germline-derived CDR1 and CDR2 are MGHRA and YSYEKL. This CDR3 has 17 residues. Trimming cost V 4 bases and J 2 bases; bases outside gene matches: 6. For the CDR3, the DNA is TGCGCCAGCAGCCGGCAGGGACTAGCGGGGAACACAGATACGCAGTATTTT. As protein: CASSRQGLAGNTDTQYF.

This chain connects TRBV11-3 to TRBJ1-2, with 7 bases lining up with TRBD1. Germline V lookup: CDR1 SGHNT, CDR2 YENEEA. The V and J ends lost 7 bases and 5 bases, in that order; junction bases with no gene match: 4. This CDR3 is 12 amino acids long. In nucleotides, the CDR3 is TGTGCCAGCATCAGGGGGAAATATGGCTACACCTTC. Encoded protein: CASIRGKYGYTF.

Of note for this clone: Sequence at one end of the junction differs from germline and may be a read error. This chain links TRBV6-4 with TRBJ2-1; D ambiguous. CDR3 length equals 15 residues. Germline values: CDR1 MRHNA, CDR2 SNTAGT. The CDR3 DNA reads as TGTGCCAGCAGATCCCAAGCAGGCTCCGACAATGAGCAGTTCTTC. This sequence encodes CASRSQAGSDNEQFF.

Of note for this clone: This CDR3 is missing its conserved last phenylalanine or tryptophan, likely due to a read error. The genes are TRBV18 and TRBJ2-7; 7 nucleotides match TRBD1. V was clipped by 2 bases and J by 9 bases; unmatched bases: 13. The CDR3 is 15 residues long. Germline CDR1 is KGHSH and CDR2 is LQKENI. The CDR3 loop reads CASSPETRDRVGQYL. DNA of the CDR3: TGTGCCAGCTCACCAGAAACGAGAGACAGGGTAGGGCAGTACCTC.

The chain has TRBV29-1 and TRBJ1-2, with no clear D. Trimming stripped 0 bases from V and 8 bases from J, with 10 bases between. This CDR3 comprises 12 residues. The germline CDR1 and CDR2 sequences are SQVTM and ANQGSEA. CDR3 coding DNA: TGCAGCGTTGAAGATTACGTCGGGGGCTACACCTTC. It yields the protein CSVEDYVGGYTF.

The chain employs TRBV19 and TRBJ2-5, with 14 positions matching TRBD2. CDR1 is LNHDA and CDR2 is SQIVND in the germline V gene (reference sequence). There are 18 residues in the CDR3. V gave up 6 bases and J gave up 2 bases; unmatched junction bases: 11. In nucleotides, the CDR3 is TGTGCCAGTAGATCCTCGGGACTAGCGGGAGAGGGGCAAGAGACCCAGTACTTC. It yields the protein CASRSSGLAGEGQETQYF.

This chain uses TRBV18 with TRBJ2-2; TRBD2 might be the D (6 bases). This CDR3 is built from 13 residues. In germline, CDR1 is KGHSH, CDR2 LQKENI. V was pared by 5 bases and J by 5 bases, with 9 bases between. Written as DNA, the CDR3 is TGTGCCAGCTCAGTTGGAGGGACCGGGGAGCTGTTTTTT. It codes for CASSVGGTGELFF.

The chain recombines TRBV5-4 with TRBJ1-2; D might be TRBD1 (5 bases). The CDR3 covers 13 residues. Between the trimmed V and J ends, which lost 1 base and 8 bases, there was a span of 12 bases. Looked up from germline, CDR1 is SGHNT and CDR2 is YYREEE (reference sequence). The CDR3: CASSLKGGVGYTF. CDR3 nucleotides: TGTGCCAGCAGCTTGAAGGGAGGGGTCGGCTACACCTTC.

The genes are TRBV10-2 and TRBJ1-2; TRBD1 agrees at 7 bases. This CDR3 comprises 11 residues. Trimming removed 6 bases from V and 12 bases from J; junction bases left unmatched: 7. In germline, CDR1 is WSHSY, CDR2 SAAADI. The CDR3 coding sequence is TGCGCCAGCAGGCAGGGGGGTATAAACACCTTC. Translation: CASRQGGINTF.

This sequence joins TRBV7-2 and TRBJ2-1; 10 nucleotides match TRBD2. In germline, CDR1 is SGHTA, CDR2 FQGNSA. Trimming removed 6 bases from V and 5 bases from J; junction bases left unmatched: 13. CDR3 length: 17 residues. The CDR3 spells CASSPTSGYGRDNEQFF. CDR3 in DNA: TGTGCCAGCAGTCCGACTAGCGGGTACGGTCGGGACAATGAGCAGTTCTTC. Complete variable domain (other parts from reference TRBV7-2 and TRBJ2-1): GAGVSQSPSNKVTEKGKDVELRCDPISGHTALYWYRQSLGQGLEFLIYFQGNSAPDKSGLPSDRFSAERTGGSVSTLTIQRTQQEDSAVYLCASSPTSGYGRDNEQFFGPGTRLTVL.

This chain's CDR3 is CASSQASGTPKETQYF. The DNA for the CDR3 is TGTGCCAGCAGCCAAGCCTCCGGGACTCCAAAAGAGACCCAGTACTTC. V and J are TRBV4-2 and TRBJ2-5; perhaps TRBD2 as D (6 bases). V was pared by 1 base and J by 3 bases, with 15 bases between. Germline V gene data show CDR1 as LGHNA and CDR2 as YNFKEQ. This CDR3 is 16 amino acids long.

CDR3 DNA sequence: TGTGCCAGCAGTAACCAGGGGGTTGTTGAAGCTTTCTTT. This codes for CASSNQGVVEAFF. The V and J genes are TRBV2 and TRBJ1-1; 7 bases are shared with TRBD1. There are 13 residues in the CDR3. With V trimmed by 5 bases and J by 7 bases, 7 bases remained unmatched. Looked up from germline, CDR1 is SNHLY and CDR2 is FYNNEI.

The chain uses TRBV28 and TRBJ2-7, with D hard to call. This CDR3 spans 15 amino acids. V was trimmed by 6 bases and J by 3 bases, leaving 18 bases between them. Per the germline V gene, CDR1 is MDHEN and CDR2 is SYDVKM. DNA for the CDR3: TGTGCCAGCAGCCCGCCGGTGGGCTCACGCTACGAGCAGTACTTC. As protein: CASSPPVGSRYEQYF.

J is TRBJ2-2 and V is TRBV2; D gene ambiguous. The CDR3 extends over 13 amino acids. Trimming shortened V by 3 bases and J by 3 bases, and 5 bases separated the two germline ends. The germline CDR1 and CDR2 sequences are SNHLY and FYNNEI. CDR3 in DNA: TGTGCCAGCAGTGAGAGGTACACCGGGGAGCTGTTTTTT. This gives the protein CASSERYTGELFF.

The rearrangement uses TRBV28 and TRBJ1-2; 7 nucleotides line up with TRBD1. Per germline, CDR1 MDHEN and CDR2 SYDVKM. The CDR3 contains 14 residues. Trimming at V came to 8 bases and at J to 6 bases, leaving 12 bases not matched to a gene. CDR3 sequence (DNA): TGTGCCAGCGGGTACCGGGACAGTTTCAATGGCTACACCTTC. Amino acids: CASGYRDSFNGYTF.

The V gene is TRBV2, the J gene TRBJ2-5; 14 positions agree with TRBD2. The CDR3 runs to 15 residues. Trimming removed 4 bases from V and 3 bases from J; junction bases left unmatched: 1. CDR1 SNHLY and CDR2 FYNNEI come from the germline V gene. The CDR3 DNA follows: TGTGCCAGCAGTGGGGGACTAGCGGGAGAAGAGACCCAGTACTTC. Translating it yields CASSGGLAGEETQYF.

J is TRBJ1-2 and V is TRBV27; D is unclear. V was pared by 5 bases and J by 8 bases, with 15 bases between. CDR3 size: 13 residues. In germline, CDR1 is MNHEY, CDR2 SMNVEV (reference sequence). The CDR3 DNA sequence: TGTGCCAGCAGTCCTCGACGAAGGAGCGGCTACACCTTC. Encoded protein: CASSPRRRSGYTF.

V usage is TRBV5-1 and J usage is TRBJ2-3, with D perhaps TRBD2 (6 bases). The germline V gene has CDR1 SGHRS and CDR2 YFSETQ. V was shortened by 4 bases and J by 3 bases, with 18 bases between the two germline ends. The CDR3 is 16 amino acids. Here the CDR3 DNA reads TGCGCCAGCAGCCCGGGCGGGGCATCTGAAACAGATACGCAGTATTTT. It codes for CASSPGGASETDTQYF.